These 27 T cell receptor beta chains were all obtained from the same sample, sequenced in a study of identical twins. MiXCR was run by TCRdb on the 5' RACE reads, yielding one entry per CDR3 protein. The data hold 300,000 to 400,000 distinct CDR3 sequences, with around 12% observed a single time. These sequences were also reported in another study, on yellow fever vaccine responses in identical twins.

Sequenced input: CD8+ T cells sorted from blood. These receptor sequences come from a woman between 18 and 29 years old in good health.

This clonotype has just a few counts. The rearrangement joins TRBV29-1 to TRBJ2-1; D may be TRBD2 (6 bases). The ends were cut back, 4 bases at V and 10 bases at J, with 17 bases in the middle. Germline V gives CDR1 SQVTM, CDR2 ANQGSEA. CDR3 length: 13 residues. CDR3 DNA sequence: TGCAGCGTTGTGGGCGGGGAAATCCTGGAGCAGTTCTTC. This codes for CSVVGGEILEQFF.

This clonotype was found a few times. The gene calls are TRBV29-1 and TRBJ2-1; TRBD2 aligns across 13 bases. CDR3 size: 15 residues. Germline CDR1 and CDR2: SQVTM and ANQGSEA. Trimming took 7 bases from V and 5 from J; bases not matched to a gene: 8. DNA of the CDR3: TGCAGCGCATGGACTAGCGGGGGCAACGACAATGAGCAGTTCTTC. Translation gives CSAWTSGGNDNEQFF.

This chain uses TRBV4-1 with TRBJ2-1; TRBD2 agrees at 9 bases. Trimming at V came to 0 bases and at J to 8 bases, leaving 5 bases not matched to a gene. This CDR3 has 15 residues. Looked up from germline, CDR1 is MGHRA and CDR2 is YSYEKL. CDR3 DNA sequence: TGCGCCAGCAGCCAAGAGGCGGGGGGGCGATATGAGCAGTTCTTC. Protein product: CASSQEAGGRYEQFF.

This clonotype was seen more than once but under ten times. The CDR3 sequence: CATSDPTSGGEHEQFF. As DNA, the CDR3 is TGTGCCACCAGTGACCCGACTAGCGGGGGCGAGCATGAGCAGTTCTTC. This chain joins TRBV24-1 and TRBJ2-1; TRBD2 agrees at 12 bases. The germline CDR1 and CDR2 sequences are KGHDR and SFDVKD. Trimming cost V 4 bases and J 8 bases; bases outside gene matches: 8. The CDR3 is 16 residues long.

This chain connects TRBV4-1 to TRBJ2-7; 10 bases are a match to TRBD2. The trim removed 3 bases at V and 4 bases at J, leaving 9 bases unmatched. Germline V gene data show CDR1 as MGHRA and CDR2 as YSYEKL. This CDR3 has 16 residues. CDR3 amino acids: CASSQNSGRPGYEQYF. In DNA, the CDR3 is TGCGCCAGCAGCCAGAATAGCGGGAGGCCAGGGTACGAGCAGTACTTC.

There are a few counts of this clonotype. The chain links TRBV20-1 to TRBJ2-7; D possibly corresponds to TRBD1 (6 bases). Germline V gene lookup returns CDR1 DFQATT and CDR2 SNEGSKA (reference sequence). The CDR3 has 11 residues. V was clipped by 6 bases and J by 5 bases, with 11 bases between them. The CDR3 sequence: CSASGQNEQYF. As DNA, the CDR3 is TGCAGTGCCTCCGGACAGAACGAGCAGTACTTC.

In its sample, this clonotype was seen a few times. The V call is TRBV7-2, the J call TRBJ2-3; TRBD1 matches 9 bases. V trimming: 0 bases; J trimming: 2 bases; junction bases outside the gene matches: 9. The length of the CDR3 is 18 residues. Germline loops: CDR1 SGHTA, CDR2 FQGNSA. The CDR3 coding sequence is TGTGCCAGCAGCTTAGCGCTTTCTGGGACAGGGATCACAGATACGCAGTATTTT. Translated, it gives CASSLALSGTGITDTQYF.

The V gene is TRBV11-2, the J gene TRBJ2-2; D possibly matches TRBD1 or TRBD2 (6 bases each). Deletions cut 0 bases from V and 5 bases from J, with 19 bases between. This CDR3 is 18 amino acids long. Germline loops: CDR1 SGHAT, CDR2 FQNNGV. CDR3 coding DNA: TGTGCCAGCAGCTTAGAGGTGGAGGGGGAAAATCGGACCGGGGAGCTGTTTTTT. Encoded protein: CASSLEVEGENRTGELFF.

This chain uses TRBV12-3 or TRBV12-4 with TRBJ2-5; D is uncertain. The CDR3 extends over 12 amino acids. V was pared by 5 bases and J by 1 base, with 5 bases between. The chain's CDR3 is CASSNIQETQYF. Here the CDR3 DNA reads TGTGCCAGCAGTAACATCCAAGAGACCCAGTACTTC.

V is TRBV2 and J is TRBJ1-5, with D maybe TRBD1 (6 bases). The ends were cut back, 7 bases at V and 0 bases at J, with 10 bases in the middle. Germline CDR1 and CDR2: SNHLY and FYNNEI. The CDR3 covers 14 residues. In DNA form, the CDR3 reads TGTGCCAGCACCCCAGGGGATAGCAATCAGCCCCAGCATTTT. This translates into CASTPGDSNQPQHF.

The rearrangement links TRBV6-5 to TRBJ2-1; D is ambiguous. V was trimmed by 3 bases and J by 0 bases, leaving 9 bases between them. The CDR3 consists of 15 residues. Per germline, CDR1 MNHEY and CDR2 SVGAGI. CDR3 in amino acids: CASSYYKSSYNEQFF. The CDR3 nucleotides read TGTGCCAGCAGTTATTACAAAAGCTCCTACAATGAGCAGTTCTTC.

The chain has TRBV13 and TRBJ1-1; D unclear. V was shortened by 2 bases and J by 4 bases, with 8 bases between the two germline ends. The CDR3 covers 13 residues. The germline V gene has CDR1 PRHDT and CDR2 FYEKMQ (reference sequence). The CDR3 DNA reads TGTGCCAGCAGCTTAATTGGGAGCACTGAAGCTTTCTTT. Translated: CASSLIGSTEAFF.

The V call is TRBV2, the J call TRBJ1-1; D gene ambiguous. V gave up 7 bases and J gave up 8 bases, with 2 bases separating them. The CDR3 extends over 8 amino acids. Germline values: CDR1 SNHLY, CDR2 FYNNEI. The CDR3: CASNEAFF. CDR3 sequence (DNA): TGTGCCAGCAACGAAGCTTTCTTT. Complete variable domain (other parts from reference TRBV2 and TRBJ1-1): EPEVTQTPSHQVTQMGQEVILRCVPISNHLYFYWYRQILGQKVEFLVSFYNNEISEKSEIFDDQFSVERPDGSNFTLKIRSTKLEDSAMYFCASNEAFFGQGTRLTVV.

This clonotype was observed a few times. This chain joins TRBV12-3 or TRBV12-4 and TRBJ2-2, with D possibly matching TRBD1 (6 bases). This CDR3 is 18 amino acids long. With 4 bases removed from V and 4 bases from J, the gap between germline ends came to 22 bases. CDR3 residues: CASSWSSGQGSRTGELFF. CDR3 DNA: TGTGCCAGCAGTTGGTCGTCGGGACAAGGAAGTCGCACCGGGGAGCTGTTTTTT.

The CDR3 spells CASSQEDRIGNQPQHF. The CDR3 nucleotides read TGTGCCAGCAGTCAGGAGGACAGGATTGGCAATCAGCCCCAGCATTTT. V gene TRBV7-9 combines with J gene TRBJ1-5; 7 bases are a match to TRBD1. CDR3 length: 16 residues. Germline lookup yields CDR1 SEHNR and CDR2 FQNEAQ (reference sequence). The V and J ends lost 6 bases and 2 bases, in that order; junction bases with no gene match: 10.

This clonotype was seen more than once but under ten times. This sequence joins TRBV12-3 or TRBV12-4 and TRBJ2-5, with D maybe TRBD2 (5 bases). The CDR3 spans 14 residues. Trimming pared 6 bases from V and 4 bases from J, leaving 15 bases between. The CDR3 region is CASRAPTTSETQYF. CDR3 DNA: TGTGCCAGCAGGGCCCCGACTACTTCAGAGACCCAGTACTTC.

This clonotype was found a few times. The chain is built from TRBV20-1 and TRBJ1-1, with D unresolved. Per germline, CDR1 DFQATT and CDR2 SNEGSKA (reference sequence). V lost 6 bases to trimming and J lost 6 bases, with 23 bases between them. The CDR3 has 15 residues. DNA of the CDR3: TGCAGTGCCCCCCTTCTGTGGGGATCGTGTGCTGAAGCTTTCTTT. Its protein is CSAPLLWGSCAEAFF.

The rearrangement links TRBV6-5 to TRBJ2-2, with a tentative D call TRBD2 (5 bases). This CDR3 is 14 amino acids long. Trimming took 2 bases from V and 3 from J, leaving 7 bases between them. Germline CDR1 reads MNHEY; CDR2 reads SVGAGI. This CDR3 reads CASSYAADTGELFF. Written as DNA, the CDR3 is TGTGCCAGCAGTTACGCAGCGGACACCGGGGAGCTGTTTTTT.

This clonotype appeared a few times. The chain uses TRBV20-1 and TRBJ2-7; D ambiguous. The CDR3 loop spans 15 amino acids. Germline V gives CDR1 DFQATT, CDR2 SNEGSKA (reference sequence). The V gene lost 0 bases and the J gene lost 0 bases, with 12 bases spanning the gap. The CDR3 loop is CSARDLRRNSYEQYV. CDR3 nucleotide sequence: TGCAGTGCTAGAGATCTTAGACGGAACTCCTACGAGCAGTACGTC.

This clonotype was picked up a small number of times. CDR3 sequence: CASSPTGRRVYEQYF. The CDR3 region has the DNA TGTGCCAGCAGCCCGACCGGAAGGCGGGTTTACGAGCAGTACTTC. The chain joins TRBV7-2 to TRBJ2-7; TRBD2 is a possible D gene (5 bases). V lost 5 bases to trimming and J lost 4 bases, with 18 bases between them. The germline CDR1 and CDR2 sequences are SGHTA and FQGNSA. The CDR3 covers 15 residues.

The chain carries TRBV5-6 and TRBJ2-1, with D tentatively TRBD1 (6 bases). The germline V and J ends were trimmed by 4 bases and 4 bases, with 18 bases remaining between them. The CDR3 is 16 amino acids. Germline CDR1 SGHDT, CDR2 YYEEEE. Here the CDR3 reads CASSPNHGGQYNEQFF. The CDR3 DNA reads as TGTGCCAGCAGCCCCAATCACGGCGGACAGTACAATGAGCAGTTCTTC.

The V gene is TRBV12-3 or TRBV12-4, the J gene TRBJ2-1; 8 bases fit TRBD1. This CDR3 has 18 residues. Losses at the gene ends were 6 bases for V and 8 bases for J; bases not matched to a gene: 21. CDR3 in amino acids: CASRLPRGQVRFQDEQFF. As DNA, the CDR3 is TGTGCCAGCAGGCTCCCACGGGGACAGGTTCGTTTCCAAGATGAGCAGTTCTTC.

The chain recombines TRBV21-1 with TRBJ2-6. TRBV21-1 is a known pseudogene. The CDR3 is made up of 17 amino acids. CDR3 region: CASSKSRSNTGANVLTF. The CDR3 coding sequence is TGTGCCAGCAGCAAATCTAGGAGCAACACAGGGGCCAACGTCCTGACTTTC.

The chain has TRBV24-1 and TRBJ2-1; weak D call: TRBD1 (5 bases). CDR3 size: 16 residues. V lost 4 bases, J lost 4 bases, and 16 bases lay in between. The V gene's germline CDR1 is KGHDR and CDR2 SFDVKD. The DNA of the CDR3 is TGTGCCACCAGTGACCCGTACCGCACAGGATACAATGAGCAGTTCTTC. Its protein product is CATSDPYRTGYNEQFF.

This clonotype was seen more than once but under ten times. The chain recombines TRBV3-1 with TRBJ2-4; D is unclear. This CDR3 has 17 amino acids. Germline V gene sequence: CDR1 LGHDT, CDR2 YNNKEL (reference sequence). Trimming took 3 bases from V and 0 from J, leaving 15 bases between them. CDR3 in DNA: TGTGCCAGCAGCCACCCCGGGTTACCCTTAGCCAAAAACATTCAGTACTTC. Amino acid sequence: CASSHPGLPLAKNIQYF.

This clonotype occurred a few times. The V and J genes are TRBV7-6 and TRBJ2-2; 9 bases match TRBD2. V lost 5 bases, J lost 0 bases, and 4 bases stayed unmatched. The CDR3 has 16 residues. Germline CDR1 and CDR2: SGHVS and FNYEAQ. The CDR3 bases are TGTGCCAGCAGCCAAGGACTAGCGTCGAACACCGGGGAGCTGTTTTTT. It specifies CASSQGLASNTGELFF.

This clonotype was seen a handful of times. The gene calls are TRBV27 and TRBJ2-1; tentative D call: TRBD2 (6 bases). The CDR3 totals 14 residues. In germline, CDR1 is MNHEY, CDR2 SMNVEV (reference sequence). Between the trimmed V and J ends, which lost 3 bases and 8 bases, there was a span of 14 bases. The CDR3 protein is CASSLRGRLYEQFF. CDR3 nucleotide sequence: TGTGCCAGCAGTTTGCGGGGCCGGTTGTATGAGCAGTTCTTC.